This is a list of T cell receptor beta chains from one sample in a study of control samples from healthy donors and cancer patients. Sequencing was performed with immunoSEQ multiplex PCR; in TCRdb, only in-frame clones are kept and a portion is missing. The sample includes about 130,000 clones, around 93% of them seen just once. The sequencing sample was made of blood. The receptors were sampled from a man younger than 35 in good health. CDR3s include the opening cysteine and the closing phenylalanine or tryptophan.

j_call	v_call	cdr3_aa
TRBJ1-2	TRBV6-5	CASSFQAYGYTF
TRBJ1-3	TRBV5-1	CASSLEQRNTIYF
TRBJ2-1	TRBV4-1	CASSPPGRYNEQFF
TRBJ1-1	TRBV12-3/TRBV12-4	CASSPDRATEAFF
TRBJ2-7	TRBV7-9	CASSPYTYEQYF
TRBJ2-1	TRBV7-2	CASSLKVLYNEQFF
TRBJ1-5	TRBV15	CATSRGRSRQGSHSNQPQHF
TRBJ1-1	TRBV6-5	CASSLGYTEAFF
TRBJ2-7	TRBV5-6	CASSARRIGAHEQYF
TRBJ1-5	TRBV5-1	CASSLTGGEQPQHF
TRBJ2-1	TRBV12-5	CASGLSSGGFGEQFF
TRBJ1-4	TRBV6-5	CASSYGTGATNEKLFF
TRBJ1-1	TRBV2	CASSEALGHGNTEAFF
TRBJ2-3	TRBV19	CASSIGAGGADTQYF
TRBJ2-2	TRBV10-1	CASSETGRTGELFF
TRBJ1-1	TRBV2	CASSELGGNTEAFF
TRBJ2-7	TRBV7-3	CASSPNTGGYEQYF
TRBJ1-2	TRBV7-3	CASSPGTGAGYTF
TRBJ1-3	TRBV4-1	CASSQAGAYSGNTIYF
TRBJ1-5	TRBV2	CASTEGQMKQPQHF
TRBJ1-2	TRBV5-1	CTSSRDNDYGYTF
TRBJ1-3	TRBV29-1	CSVSAWTGGDSGNTIYF
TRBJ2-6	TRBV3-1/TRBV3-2	CASSHEGEGSGANVLTF
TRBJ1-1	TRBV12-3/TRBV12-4	CASSLTGRTEAFF
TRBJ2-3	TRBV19	CASYSEGWGSTDTQYF
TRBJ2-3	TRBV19	CASTPFVTRSFTDTQYF
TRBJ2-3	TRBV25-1	CASSTRSDTQYF
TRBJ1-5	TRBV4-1	CASSLRDGLNQPQHF
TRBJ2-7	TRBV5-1	CASSPEASVVHEQYF
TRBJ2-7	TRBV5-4	CASSLVGDYEQYF
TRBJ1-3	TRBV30	CAWGAQGTGNTIYF
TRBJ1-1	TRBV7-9	CASSISTTMNTEAFF
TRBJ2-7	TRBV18	CASSPGGEQYF
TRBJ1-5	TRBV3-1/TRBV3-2	CASSQDLGSQPQHF
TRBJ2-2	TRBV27	CASSLGQNTGELFF
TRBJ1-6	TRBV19	CASSISAPGNGSPLHF
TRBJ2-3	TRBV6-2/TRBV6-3	CASSRLYDSGETDTQYF
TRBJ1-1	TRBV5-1	CASSPPDRVAYTEAFF
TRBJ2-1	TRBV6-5	CASSSGLARFF
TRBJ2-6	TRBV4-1	CASSQPVASGANVLTF
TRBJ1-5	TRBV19	CASSITVNQPQHF
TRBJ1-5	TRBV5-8	CASSWDRVAQPQHF
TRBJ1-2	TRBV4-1	CASSPGQGAHGYTF
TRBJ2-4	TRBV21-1	CARANRDWPKNIQYF
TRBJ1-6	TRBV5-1	CASSPGQVSSPLHF
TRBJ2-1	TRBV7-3	CASSLGFNEQFF
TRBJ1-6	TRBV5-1	CASSSGQGGSSYNSPLHF
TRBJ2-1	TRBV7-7	CASSLRETGYNEQFF
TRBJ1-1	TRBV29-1	CSVLTGDTEAFF
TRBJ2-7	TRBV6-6	CASSYSRDGYEQYF
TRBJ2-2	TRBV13	CASSLRGGARTGELFF
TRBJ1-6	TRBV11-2	CASSLEAGGYSPLHF
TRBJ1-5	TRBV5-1	CASSLQGGNQPQHF
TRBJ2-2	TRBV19	CASMGRDTGELFF
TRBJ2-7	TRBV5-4	CASSPSGTGSREQYF
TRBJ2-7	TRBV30	CAWSVALGLGEQYF